The 7 T cell receptor beta chains given below trace back to one sample, sequenced in a study of T cell clonotyping in hematopoietic cell transplantation. The protocol was immunoSEQ multiplex PCR, while the TCRdb copy is restricted to in-frame clones and leaves out a portion. The sample holds 8,500 to 14,000 clones, 92% seen once. Noted time point: recipient sample about 28 days before transplant, after cytoreduction. The input for sequencing was peripheral blood mononuclear cells, taken before stem cell transplant. Receptors were obtained from a woman aged 40 to 50 with acute myeloid leukemia. Some clones in this sample may be carry-over from other donors' samples.

The V and J genes are TRBV11-2 and TRBJ2-7; 9 bases align to TRBD1. CDR1 and CDR2 from the germline V gene are SGHAT and FQNNGV. This CDR3 is built from 18 residues. V lost 3 bases, J lost 2 bases, and 14 bases stayed unmatched. This CDR3 reads CASSFDRGATLPTYEQYF. DNA for the CDR3: TGTGCCAGCAGCTTTGACAGGGGGGCGACTCTTCCCACCTACGAGCAGTACTTC.

This clone was observed once. The chain couples TRBV7-5 to TRBJ2-7. TRBV7-5 corresponds to a pseudogene. The CDR3 contains 15 residues. The CDR3: CVRSSGRNGSYEQYF. CDR3 in DNA: TGTGTCAGAAGCTCGGGACGGAATGGGTCCTACGAGCAGTACTTC.

V usage is TRBV27 and J usage is TRBJ1-2, with 8 bases aligning to TRBD1. V dropped 2 bases and J dropped 4; count of bases not matched to a gene: 3. This CDR3 has 14 residues. The germline gives CDR1 MNHEY, CDR2 SMNVEV (reference sequence). DNA for the CDR3: TGTGCCAGCAGTTTAGACAGGGGATCCTATGGCTACACCTTC. Its translation: CASSLDRGSYGYTF.

As for this clone: The junction does not match germline at one end; this may be a read error. The chain carries TRBV12-5 and TRBJ1-1; no firm D call. The V gene's germline CDR1 is LGHNT and CDR2 FRNRAP. The CDR3 length is 10 residues. CDR3 sequence (DNA): TGTGCTGCCCGGTGGACTGAAGCTTTTTTT. Its translation: CAARWTEAFF. The complete variable domain, with remaining parts taken from reference TRBV12-5 and TRBJ1-1, reads DARVTQTPRHKVTEMGQEVTMRCQPILGHNTVFWYRQTMMQGLELLAYFRNRAPLDDSGMPKDRFSAEMPDATLATLKIQPSEPRDSAVYFCAARWTEAFFGQGTRLTVV.

The CDR3 reads CASSLGVSGIGYEQYF. The CDR3 nucleotides are TGTGCCAGCAGCTTAGGGGTTAGCGGGATTGGTTACGAGCAGTACTTC. The V gene is TRBV7-9, the J gene TRBJ2-7; 8 bases line up with TRBD2. The CDR3 loop spans 16 amino acids. The V segment lost 1 base and the J segment 4 bases; nucleotides outside the gene matches: 9. Germline V gene sequence: CDR1 SEHNR, CDR2 FQNEAQ (reference sequence).

The rearrangement links TRBV12-2 to TRBJ2-7; the listed D gene, TRBD1, was not tested against the DNA. TRBV12-2 counts as a pseudogene. This CDR3 region has 15 residues. The CDR3 DNA is TGTGCAAGTCGCTTAGTAGGGGCAGGGGGCTACGAGCAGTACTTC. It translates to CASRLVGAGGYEQYF.

The chain employs TRBV7-9 and TRBJ1-1, with D possibly being TRBD1 (6 bases). The CDR3 extends over 16 amino acids. Germline V gives CDR1 SEHNR, CDR2 FQNEAQ (reference sequence). Trimming took 5 bases from V and 6 from J, leaving 22 bases between them. The CDR3 loop is CASSAGRLQGEPEAFF. CDR3 bases: TGTGCCAGCAGCGCCGGTAGGTTACAGGGAGAACCTGAAGCTTTCTTT.